What follows are 5 T cell receptor beta chains derived from one specimen sequenced in a study of early T cells in non-severe SARS-CoV-2 infection. One entry per CDR3 protein results from TCRdb running MiXCR on the 5' RACE reads. The sample contains 68,000 or so distinct CDR3 sequences, roughly 11% of which appear only once. Sequencing was done on a sample of whole blood. The source is an adult who was a healthcare worker with PCR-confirmed SARS-CoV-2 infection or an uninfected control (not recorded which).

This clonotype was observed at least ten times. The chain has TRBV30 and TRBJ2-7; D perhaps matches TRBD1 (5 bases). V lost 8 bases and J 3 bases, leaving 14 bases between the germline ends. CDR1 and CDR2 (germline): GTSNPN, SVGIG (reference sequence). This CDR3 spans 12 amino acids. The CDR3 reads CAQDKSGYEQYF. Written as DNA, the CDR3 is TGTGCCCAGGACAAATCGGGCTACGAGCAGTACTTC.

This chain joins TRBV27 and TRBJ1-5; tentatively, D is TRBD1 (6 bases). Germline assignment: CDR1 MNHEY and CDR2 SMNVEV (reference sequence). The CDR3 contains 14 residues. Between the trimmed V and J ends, which lost 7 bases and 2 bases, there was a span of 12 bases. CDR3 region: CASKRSGGNQPQHF. The CDR3 DNA is TGTGCCAGCAAGAGATCAGGGGGCAATCAGCCCCAGCATTTT.

V gene TRBV19 combines with J gene TRBJ2-1; no reliable D call. V was trimmed by 3 bases and J by 7 bases, leaving 7 bases between them. Germline values: CDR1 LNHDA, CDR2 SQIVND (reference sequence). This CDR3 spans 12 amino acids. The CDR3 DNA is TGTGCCAGTAGTATGGGCCGGAATGAGCAGTTCTTC. Protein product: CASSMGRNEQFF.

The sample holds a few counts of this clonotype. This chain connects TRBV4-3 to TRBJ1-1, with D perhaps matching TRBD1 (5 bases). The germline gives CDR1 LGHNA, CDR2 YSLEER. This CDR3 has 14 amino acids. Deletions cut 1 base from V and 2 bases from J, with 8 bases between. This CDR3 reads CASSQVGGNTEAFF. The CDR3 bases are TGCGCCAGCAGCCAAGTCGGGGGAAACACTGAAGCTTTCTTT.

The chain is built from TRBV9 and TRBJ2-7; D remains unclear. V lost 0 bases, J lost 4 bases, and 11 bases lay in between. Germline CDR1 reads SGDLS; CDR2 reads YYNGEE. The CDR3 spans 14 residues. The CDR3 sequence: CASSVGPPDYEQYF. The CDR3 region has the DNA TGTGCCAGCAGCGTAGGGCCCCCAGATTACGAGCAGTACTTC.